This T cell receptor (beta chain) was identified in a study of T cell responses to AZD1222 COVID-19 vaccine (dated by TCRdb to about 2021). A note on the overall study: Because spike-specific TCR depth and breadth did not differ between the two schedules, AZD1222 recipients who got a second dose at roughly 4 weeks were pooled with those who got a second dose at roughly 12 weeks. TCR sequencing was performed for 233 trial participants, of whom roughly 200 were given two doses of AZD1222 and roughly 25 were given two doses of MenACWY control vaccine. Enrollment into the trials was organized by age into subgroups of 18-55, 56-69 and 70-plus years, and those subgroups contained approximately 160, 26 and 62 TCR-sequenced participants, respectively.

The CDR3 regions of human TCRbeta chains were analyzed by immunosequencing. Per the original workflow: TCRs in the repertoires were compared against a reference library of SARS-CoV-2-specific TCRs that had been generated with the MIRA antigen-specificity platform. Breadth was defined as the fraction of unique TCRs that were SARS-CoV-2-associated, and depth was defined as the fraction of total T cells that were SARS-CoV-2-associated. Using the MIRA data, each spike-specific TCR was assigned both to the spike region to which the TCR was reactive and to a CD4 or CD8 class. Log10-transformed breadth and depth values were compared by one-way ANOVA with Sidak's multiple comparisons tests. TCRdb holds this immuneACCESS table with in-frame rearrangements only. Some clones are missing; in checked studies, unresolved V genes explain under half, and the rest has no known cause. V, J and clone size were drawn from that table, and D and trimming were deduced from the DNA. In all, the sample holds 120,000 or so clones, and 85% to 90% of those were seen once. Around 30% of the sample goes to the ten largest clones.

The cysteine opens and the phenylalanine closes a CDR3 of 15 amino acids. This entry keeps only the CDR3 DNA: 45 bases, framed from base 1. From V the trimming removes 7 bases and from J it removes 6 bases, while the gene matches leave 11 bases of the junction unaccounted for. From the germline V gene (reference sequence), CDR1 is LNHDA and CDR2 is SQIVND. The time point label of this sample denotes: baseline before first vaccination. Vaccinee samples came from UK trials COV001 and COV002, including a single-blind randomized controlled phase 2/3 trial of AZD1222 (ChAdOx1 nCoV-19) in healthy adults. For TCRbeta chain sequencing, PBMC samples were collected from trial participants at day 0 and at day 28 after the second dose. Comment on this clone: The antigen it recognizes is unknown. Base quality data are lacking; no much larger clone is found one base away.

Study-wide findings and limitations: The 56-69-year group was small, and its depth increase did not reach significance, likely because of low power. After two AZD1222 doses, spike-specific TCR breadth and depth were significantly higher than at day 0 and than in MenACWY recipients. Participants were mostly white British, with more females than males. The authors suggested clonal diversity may have been underestimated. No day 14 peak-response samples were available, so repertoires were characterized only after the peak T cell response. Conclusions about previously exposed vaccinees were limited because only six AZD1222 recipients were SARS-CoV-2 seropositive at baseline. Reportedly, almost half of the unique spike-specific TCRs recognized epitopes lying outside the regions that are mutated in the B.1.351 and B.1.1.7 variants. Vaccine-associated CD4 TCRs spanned the whole spike protein, with dominant responses in regions 160-218 and 743-854.

The clonotype originates from an adult in good health. The material was peripheral blood, obtained on day 0 of AZD1222 vaccination. The sequence links TRBV19 to TRBJ1-4, with 7 junctional bases fitting TRBD1. The DNA is TGTGCCAGTACCATGGGGGGACAGTCTTATGAAAAACTGTTTTTT. This translates into CASTMGGQSYEKLFF.